The 30 T cell receptor beta chains listed next were all sequenced from one sample in a study of blood T cell repertoires in COVID-19. Clones were read by immunoSEQ multiplex PCR, and TCRdb kept only the in-frame ones, dropping some. The sample has tens of thousands of clones, around 92% seen once. The sample taken for sequencing was peripheral blood. These receptor sequences come from a woman aged 45-65 years in a cohort sampled during active COVID-19.

The rearrangement links TRBV9 to TRBJ2-3; 10 bases are a match to TRBD2. The CDR3 loop spans 15 amino acids. From germline, CDR1 is SGDLS and CDR2 YYNGEE. The junction had 2 bases not matched to a gene; V was cut back by 0 bases and J by 4 bases. CDR3 nucleotide sequence: TGTGCCAGCAGCGTAGCTGGGACTAGCGCAGATACGCAGTATTTT. Protein: CASSVAGTSADTQYF.

The chain joins TRBV4-1 to TRBJ1-5; D is perhaps TRBD1 (6 bases). Germline-derived CDR1 and CDR2 are MGHRA and YSYEKL. Trimming stripped 0 bases from V and 4 bases from J, with 13 bases between. CDR3 length: 16 amino acids. CDR3 region: CASSQEVRTENQPQHF. CDR3 nucleotide sequence: TGCGCCAGCAGCCAAGAAGTACGGACAGAAAATCAGCCCCAGCATTTT.

The CDR3: CASSPRDRGRNEQFF. The CDR3 nucleotides are TGTGCCAGCAGCCCGCGGGACAGGGGTAGGAATGAGCAGTTCTTC. The chain carries TRBV7-3 and TRBJ2-1, with 10 bases aligning to TRBD1. This CDR3 has 15 amino acids. Germline CDR1 and CDR2: SGHTA and FQGTGA. V shed 5 bases and J 7 bases; nucleotides not matched to a gene: 8.

In its sample, this clone was seen once. The gene calls are TRBV14 and TRBJ1-6; D uncertain. Trimming shortened V by 4 bases and J by 7 bases, and 8 bases separated the two germline ends. The CDR3 consists of 13 residues. Germline values: CDR1 SGHDN, CDR2 FVKESK. CDR3 in DNA: TGTGCCAGCAGCCCGACTGAGAATTCACCCCTCCACTTT. Protein sequence: CASSPTENSPLHF.

For this clone: Other DNA sequences in this sample translate to the same CDR3. The CDR3 is CASSGTGGSGNTIYF. CDR3 sequence (DNA): TGTGCCAGTAGCGGGACAGGGGGCTCTGGAAACACCATATATTTT. V and J are TRBV19 and TRBJ1-3; 11 positions agree with TRBD1. V shed 6 bases, J shed 0 bases, and the junction held 1 base outside the gene matches. Germline loops: CDR1 LNHDA, CDR2 SQIVND (reference sequence). This CDR3 has 15 amino acids.

This sequence joins TRBV6-6 and TRBJ1-1, with 9 bases lining up with TRBD1. CDR1 MNHNY and CDR2 SVGAGI come from the germline V gene (reference sequence). This CDR3 has 14 amino acids. V was clipped by 5 bases and J by 5 bases; unmatched bases: 6. DNA for the CDR3: TGTGCCAGCAGTAAAGGGACAGGGCGAACTGAAGCTTTCTTT. It translates to CASSKGTGRTEAFF.

The chain has TRBV5-1 and TRBJ2-7, with TRBD1 matching 7 bases. Germline CDR1 and CDR2: SGHRS and YFSETQ. With V trimmed by 0 bases and J by 2 bases, 5 bases remained unmatched. The CDR3 runs to 15 residues. This CDR3 is CASSLDRGPAYEQYF. The CDR3 DNA follows: TGCGCCAGCAGCTTGGACAGGGGACCCGCCTACGAGCAGTACTTC.

In this sample, this clone turned up once. The gene calls are TRBV12-3 or TRBV12-4 and TRBJ2-7; tentative D call: TRBD2 (5 bases). V lost 3 bases and J lost 4, with 7 bases in between. The CDR3 consists of 12 residues. The CDR3: CASSFGEYEQYF. The CDR3, as DNA: TGTGCCAGCAGTTTCGGGGAGTACGAGCAGTACTTC.

This clone was detected a few times. The chain employs TRBV9 and TRBJ2-3, with TRBD2 identical over 8 bases. Trimming took 4 bases from V and 5 from J; bases not matched to a gene: 9. The CDR3 is 15 residues long. Germline assignment: CDR1 SGDLS and CDR2 YYNGEE. The CDR3 region is CASSQGRGEGDTQYF. CDR3 sequence (DNA): TGTGCCAGCAGCCAGGGGCGGGGGGAAGGAGATACGCAGTATTTT.

The genes are TRBV5-8 and TRBJ2-6; possible D gene TRBD2, 5 bases. This CDR3 contains 15 residues. Trimming cost V 4 bases and J 0 bases, with 8 bases left between them. CDR1 is SGHTS and CDR2 is YDEGEE in the germline V gene. The CDR3 protein is CASSRGISGANVLTF. In DNA, the CDR3 is TGTGCCAGCAGCCGAGGGATCTCTGGGGCCAACGTCCTGACTTTC.

The V gene is TRBV18, the J gene TRBJ2-3, with D possibly matching TRBD2 (5 bases). V was pared by 5 bases and J by 2 bases, with 11 bases between. The CDR3 length is 14 residues. Germline V CDR1 and CDR2: KGHSH, LQKENI. In DNA, the CDR3 is TGTGCCAGCTCATCCCCGACTAACACAGATACGCAGTATTTT. This codes for CASSSPTNTDTQYF.

CDR3 protein: CASSGLGSSFTDTQYF. The DNA for the CDR3 is TGTGCCAGCAGCGGTTTGGGCTCTTCTTTCACAGATACGCAGTATTTT. The chain combines TRBV11-3 with TRBJ2-3; D is unresolved. CDR1 and CDR2 from the germline V gene are SGHNT and YENEEA. The CDR3 has 16 residues. Trimming pared 5 bases from V and 2 bases from J, leaving 17 bases between.

In DNA form, the CDR3 reads TGTGCCAGCAGCCAAGCTGGCAGGCGTTCCTACGAGCAGTACTTC. Protein: CASSQAGRRSYEQYF. The chain employs TRBV3-1 (or the pseudogene TRBV3-2) and TRBJ2-7, with D hard to call. Looked up from germline, CDR1 is LGHDT and CDR2 is YNNKEL (reference sequence). CDR3 size: 15 residues. Between the trimmed V and J ends, which lost 1 base and 1 base, there was a span of 11 bases.

This rearrangement joins TRBV29-1 to TRBJ2-1; D possibly corresponds to TRBD1 (6 bases). Looked up from germline, CDR1 is SQVTM and CDR2 is ANQGSEA. V was clipped by 5 bases and J by 3 bases, with 14 bases between them. This CDR3 is built from 14 residues. The CDR3 here is CSVSRDIHYNEQFF. The CDR3 bases are TGCAGCGTTTCCCGGGACATACACTACAATGAGCAGTTCTTC.

The V and J genes are TRBV4-1 and TRBJ2-7, with 10 positions matching TRBD1. After removal of 1 base from V and 2 bases from J, the junction contained 5 bases not matched to a gene. The CDR3 is 16 residues long. The V gene's germline CDR1 is MGHRA and CDR2 YSYEKL. CDR3 loop: CASSQVGGTGAYEQYF. CDR3 coding DNA: TGCGCCAGCAGCCAAGTTGGAGGGACAGGGGCCTACGAGCAGTACTTC.

The chain employs TRBV29-1 and TRBJ1-1; 9 positions match TRBD1. The CDR3 contains 11 residues. Per germline, CDR1 SQVTM and CDR2 ANQGSEA. V shed 6 bases, J shed 6 bases, and the junction held 2 bases outside the gene matches. The CDR3 reads CSVDRGAEAFF. The CDR3 DNA reads TGCAGCGTCGACAGGGGGGCTGAAGCTTTCTTT.

The chain couples TRBV6-6 to TRBJ1-6, with 8 bases fitting TRBD1. The V gene end was trimmed by 5 bases and the J gene end by 0 bases; junction bases not matched to a gene: 9. CDR3 length equals 18 residues. Germline values: CDR1 MNHNY, CDR2 SVGAGI (reference sequence). The CDR3 region has the DNA TGTGCCAGCAGTCGACAGGGGACGAGGAGCTCCTATAATTCACCCCTCCACTTT. It translates to CASSRQGTRSSYNSPLHF.

J is TRBJ2-5 and V is TRBV3-1 (or the pseudogene TRBV3-2); 14 bases align to TRBD2. The CDR3 totals 18 residues. The germline V gene has CDR1 LGHDT and CDR2 YNNKEL (reference sequence). Losses at the gene ends were 0 bases for V and 4 bases for J; bases not matched to a gene: 7. The CDR3 DNA is TGTGCCAGCAGCCAAGATAGCGGGACTAGCGGGAGAGGAGAGACCCAGTACTTC. It encodes CASSQDSGTSGRGETQYF.

The chain has TRBV10-2 and TRBJ2-2; 8 bases are shared with TRBD1. Germline values: CDR1 WSHSY, CDR2 SAAADI. V trimming: 9 bases; J trimming: 5 bases; junction bases outside the gene matches: 8. CDR3 length: 14 residues. The CDR3 loop reads CASSNRGETGELFF. CDR3 DNA: TGCGCCAGTTCAAACAGGGGGGAAACCGGGGAGCTGTTTTTT.

The V and J genes are TRBV4-1 and TRBJ2-1, with D hard to call. CDR1 is MGHRA and CDR2 is YSYEKL in the germline V gene. CDR3 size: 16 residues. The V end lost 0 bases, the J end lost 3 bases, and 12 bases lay between the germline ends. CDR3 in DNA: TGCGCCAGCAGCCAAGAACAGACGGCTCGCTACAATGAGCAGTTCTTC. The encoded protein is CASSQEQTARYNEQFF.

The chain joins TRBV7-9 to TRBJ2-1; 14 bases are a match to TRBD2. The J segment lost 7 bases and the V segment lost 5 bases, leaving 7 bases of the junction unmatched. Germline CDR1 and CDR2: SEHNR and FQNEAQ (reference sequence). CDR3 size: 16 residues. For the CDR3, the DNA is TGTGCCAGCAGCCTAGGGACTAGCGGGAGAGGTAATGAGCAGTTCTTC. It codes for CASSLGTSGRGNEQFF.

The J gene is TRBJ2-3, the V gene TRBV20-1; a possible D gene is TRBD2 (5 bases). This CDR3 region has 14 residues. Trimming left V 3 bases short and J 0 bases short, with 10 bases between. CDR1 and CDR2 (germline): DFQATT, SNEGSKA (reference sequence). CDR3 DNA: TGCAGTGCTAGTGGTAGCGTAAGCACAGATACGCAGTATTTT. This gives the protein CSASGSVSTDTQYF.

The V and J genes are TRBV18 and TRBJ1-1, with D perhaps TRBD1 (5 bases). The CDR3 consists of 15 residues. CDR1 is KGHSH, CDR2 LQKENI, per germline. The germline V and J ends were trimmed by 1 base and 1 base, with 10 bases remaining between them. CDR3 coding DNA: TGTGCCAGCTCACCACAGGATGGGGCGAACACTGAAGCTTTCTTT. Translating it yields CASSPQDGANTEAFF.

This clone has more than one count but fewer than ten. The chain recombines TRBV6-4 with TRBJ2-1; 7 positions agree with TRBD2. Looked up from germline, CDR1 is MRHNA and CDR2 is SNTAGT. The CDR3 loop spans 14 amino acids. With 3 bases clipped from V and 6 bases from J, the junction kept 5 bases outside the gene matches. CDR3 bases: TGTGCCAGCAGTGATGGCGGGGAGGGCAATGAGCAGTTCTTC. Translation: CASSDGGEGNEQFF.

J is TRBJ2-5 and V is TRBV19; 9 bases align to TRBD2. Germline-derived CDR1 and CDR2 are LNHDA and SQIVND (reference sequence). The V gene end was trimmed by 9 bases and the J gene end by 5 bases; junction bases not matched to a gene: 10. The CDR3 covers 14 residues. The CDR3 reads CASGGGGAKETQYF. In nucleotides, the CDR3 is TGTGCCAGCGGGGGCGGGGGGGCTAAGGAGACCCAGTACTTC.

The chain carries TRBV2 and TRBJ2-6, with a weak D call TRBD2 (6 bases). Trimming took off 8 bases at V and 1 base at J, with 6 bases between the two ends. CDR1 and CDR2 from the germline V gene are SNHLY and FYNNEI. CDR3 length: 13 residues. The DNA of the CDR3 is TGTGCCAGCGGGGGGTCTGGGGCCAACGTCCTGACTTTC. Its translation: CASGGSGANVLTF.

The V gene is TRBV3-1 (or the pseudogene TRBV3-2), the J gene TRBJ2-7, with TRBD2 matching 8 bases. The CDR3 consists of 15 residues. V trimming: 5 bases; J trimming: 2 bases; junction bases outside the gene matches: 8. Germline-derived CDR1 and CDR2 are LGHDT and YNNKEL (reference sequence). The CDR3 sequence is CASSSSFGGAYEQYF. In DNA, the CDR3 is TGTGCCAGCAGCTCCTCTTTCGGGGGGGCCTACGAGCAGTACTTC.

The chain has TRBV7-2 and TRBJ1-2, with D possibly being TRBD1 (5 bases). Germline CDR1 and CDR2: SGHTA and FQGNSA. Between the trimmed V and J ends, which lost 5 bases and 2 bases, there was a span of 12 bases. This CDR3 is 14 amino acids long. The CDR3 here is CASSTSTENYGYTF. CDR3 in DNA: TGTGCCAGCAGCACGTCGACAGAAAACTATGGCTACACCTTC.

The chain links TRBV27 to TRBJ2-7, with TRBD2 matching over 7 bases. Losses at the gene ends were 6 bases for V and 5 bases for J; bases not matched to a gene: 10. The V gene's germline CDR1 is MNHEY and CDR2 SMNVEV (reference sequence). The CDR3 loop spans 14 amino acids. Written as DNA, the CDR3 is TGTGCCAGCAGGGCGGGAGTAGCGGGCCACGAGCAGTACTTC. Residues: CASRAGVAGHEQYF.

As DNA, the CDR3 is TGTGCCAGCAAAACCAGAAGCTCCTACAATGAGCAGTTCTTC. Translated, it gives CASKTRSSYNEQFF. The chain couples TRBV28 to TRBJ2-1, with D hard to call. Germline V gives CDR1 MDHEN, CDR2 SYDVKM. V gave up 7 bases and J gave up 0 bases, with 10 bases separating them. This CDR3 is built from 14 residues.